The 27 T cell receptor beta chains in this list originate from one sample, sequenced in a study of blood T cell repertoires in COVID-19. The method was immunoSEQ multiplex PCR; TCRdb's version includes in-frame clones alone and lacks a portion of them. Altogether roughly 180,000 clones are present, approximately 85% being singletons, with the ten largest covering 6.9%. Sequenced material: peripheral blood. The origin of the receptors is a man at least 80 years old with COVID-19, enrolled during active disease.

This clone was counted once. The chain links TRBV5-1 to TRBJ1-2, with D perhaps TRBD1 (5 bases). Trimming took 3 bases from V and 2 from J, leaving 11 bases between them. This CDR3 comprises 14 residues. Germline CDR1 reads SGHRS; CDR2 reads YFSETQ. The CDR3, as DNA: TGCGCCAGCAGCTCGGTTCAGGGCAACTATGGCTACACCTTC. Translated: CASSSVQGNYGYTF.

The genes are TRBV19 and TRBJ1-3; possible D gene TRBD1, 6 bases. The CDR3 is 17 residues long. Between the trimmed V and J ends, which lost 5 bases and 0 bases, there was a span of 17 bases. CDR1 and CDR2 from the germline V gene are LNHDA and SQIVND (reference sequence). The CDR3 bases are TGTGCCAGTAGTCCGTTGACAGGATTGAGCTCTGGAAACACCATATATTTT. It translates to CASSPLTGLSSGNTIYF. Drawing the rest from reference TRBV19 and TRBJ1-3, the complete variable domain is DGGITQSPKYLFRKEGQNVTLSCEQNLNHDAMYWYRQDPGQGLRLIYYSQIVNDFQKGDIAEGYSVSREKKESFPLTVTSAQKNPTAFYLCASSPLTGLSSGNTIYFGEGSWLTVV.

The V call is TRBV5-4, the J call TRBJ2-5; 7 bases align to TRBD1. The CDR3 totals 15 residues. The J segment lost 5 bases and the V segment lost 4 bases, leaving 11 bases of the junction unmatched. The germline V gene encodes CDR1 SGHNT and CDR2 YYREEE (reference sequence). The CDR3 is CASSTSTGPGETQYF. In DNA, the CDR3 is TGTGCCAGCAGCACCTCGACAGGGCCAGGGGAGACCCAGTACTTC.

DNA for the CDR3: TGTGCCAGCAGCCGGCCCGGACTTTCCGGAAACACCATATATTTT. The encoded protein is CASSRPGLSGNTIYF. V usage is TRBV2 and J usage is TRBJ1-3, with D hard to call. Germline V gene sequence: CDR1 SNHLY, CDR2 FYNNEI. The CDR3 is made up of 15 amino acids. Trimming removed 6 bases at V and 4 bases at J, with 16 bases between.

The CDR3 DNA reads TGTGCCAGTATTCCGGGGGGGCGCATGAACACTGAAGCTTTCTTT. Translated: CASIPGGRMNTEAFF. The chain carries TRBV19 and TRBJ1-1, with D tentatively TRBD1 (6 bases). CDR1 LNHDA and CDR2 SQIVND come from the germline V gene (reference sequence). Trimming took 7 bases from V and 0 from J, leaving 15 bases between them. CDR3 length: 15 residues.

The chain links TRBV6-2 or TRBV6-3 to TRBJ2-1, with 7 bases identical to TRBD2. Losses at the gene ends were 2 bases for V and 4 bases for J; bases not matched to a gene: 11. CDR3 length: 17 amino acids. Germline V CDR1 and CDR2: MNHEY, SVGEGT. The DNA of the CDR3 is TGTGCCAGCAGTTACACAGGCGGACTAGGCGGGTACAATGAGCAGTTCTTC. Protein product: CASSYTGGLGGYNEQFF.

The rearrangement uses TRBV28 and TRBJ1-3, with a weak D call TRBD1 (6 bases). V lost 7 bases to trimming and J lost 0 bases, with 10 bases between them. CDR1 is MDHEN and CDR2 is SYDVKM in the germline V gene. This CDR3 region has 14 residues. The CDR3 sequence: CASNRDTSGNTIYF. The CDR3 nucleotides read TGTGCCAGCAACCGGGACACCTCTGGAAACACCATATATTTT.

The CDR3 reads CASSPKGAYTGELFF. CDR3 bases: TGTGCCAGCAGCCCTAAGGGGGCATACACCGGGGAGCTGTTTTTT. The gene calls are TRBV3-1 (or the pseudogene TRBV3-2) and TRBJ2-2; 7 bases fit TRBD1. Trimming took 4 bases from V and 3 from J; bases not matched to a gene: 5. Germline CDR1 LGHDT, CDR2 YNNKEL (reference sequence). The CDR3 is 15 residues long.

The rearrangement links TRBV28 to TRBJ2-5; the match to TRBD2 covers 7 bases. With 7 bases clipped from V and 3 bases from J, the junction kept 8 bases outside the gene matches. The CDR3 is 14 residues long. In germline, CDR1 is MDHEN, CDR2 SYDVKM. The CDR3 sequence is CASISNGGEETQYF. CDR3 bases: TGTGCCAGCATCTCAAATGGGGGGGAAGAGACCCAGTACTTC.

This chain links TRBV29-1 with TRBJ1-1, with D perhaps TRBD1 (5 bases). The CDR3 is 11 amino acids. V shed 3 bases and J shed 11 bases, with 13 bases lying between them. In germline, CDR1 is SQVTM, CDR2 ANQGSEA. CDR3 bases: TGCAGCGTTGAGTCCGGGGGGAGGGCTTTCTTT. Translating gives CSVESGGRAFF.

The chain's CDR3 is CASREVSNQPQHF. The CDR3 coding sequence is TGTGCCAGCAGAGAGGTTAGCAATCAGCCCCAGCATTTT. The V gene is TRBV6-5, the J gene TRBJ1-5; D is uncertain. The germline V and J ends were trimmed by 6 bases and 0 bases, with 6 bases remaining between them. Germline V gives CDR1 MNHEY, CDR2 SVGAGI. The CDR3 has 13 residues.

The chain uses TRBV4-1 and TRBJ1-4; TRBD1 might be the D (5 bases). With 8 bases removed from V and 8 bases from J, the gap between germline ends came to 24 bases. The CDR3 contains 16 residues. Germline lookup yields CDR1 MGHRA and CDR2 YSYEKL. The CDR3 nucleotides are TGCGCCAGCGGGGGGGGATCTACTTGGAGGGGCGAAAAACTGTTTTTT. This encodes CASGGGSTWRGEKLFF.

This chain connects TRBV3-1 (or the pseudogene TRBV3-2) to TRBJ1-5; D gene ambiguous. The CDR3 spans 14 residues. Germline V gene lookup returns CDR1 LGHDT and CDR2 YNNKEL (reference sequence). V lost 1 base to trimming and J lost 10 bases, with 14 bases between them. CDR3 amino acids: CASSQGQEDFPQHF. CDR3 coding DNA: TGTGCCAGCAGCCAAGGGCAGGAGGATTTTCCCCAGCATTTT.

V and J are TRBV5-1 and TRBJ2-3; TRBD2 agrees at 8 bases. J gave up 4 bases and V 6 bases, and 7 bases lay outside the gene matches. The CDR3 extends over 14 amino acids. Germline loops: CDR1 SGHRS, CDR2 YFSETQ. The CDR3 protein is CASNRAGGADTQYF. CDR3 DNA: TGCGCCAGCAACAGGGCGGGGGGAGCAGATACGCAGTATTTT.

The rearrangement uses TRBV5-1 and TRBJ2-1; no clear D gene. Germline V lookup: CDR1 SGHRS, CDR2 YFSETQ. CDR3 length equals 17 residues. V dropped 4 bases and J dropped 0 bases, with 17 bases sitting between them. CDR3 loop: CASSQELSSSSYNEQFF. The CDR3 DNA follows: TGCGCCAGCAGCCAAGAATTGAGTTCTAGCTCCTACAATGAGCAGTTCTTC.

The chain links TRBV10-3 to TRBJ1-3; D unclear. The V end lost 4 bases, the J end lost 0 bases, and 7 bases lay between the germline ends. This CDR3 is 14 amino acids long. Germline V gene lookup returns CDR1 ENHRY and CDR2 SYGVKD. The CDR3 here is CAISGASSGNTIYF. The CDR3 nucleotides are TGTGCCATCAGTGGAGCCTCCTCTGGAAACACCATATATTTT.

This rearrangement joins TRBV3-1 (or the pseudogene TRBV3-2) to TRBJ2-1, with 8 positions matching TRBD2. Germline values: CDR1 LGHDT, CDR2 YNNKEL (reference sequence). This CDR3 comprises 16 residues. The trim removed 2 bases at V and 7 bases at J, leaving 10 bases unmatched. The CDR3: CASSQRGGLDGNEQFF. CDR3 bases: TGTGCCAGCAGCCAACGGGGGGGCCTTGATGGGAATGAGCAGTTCTTC.

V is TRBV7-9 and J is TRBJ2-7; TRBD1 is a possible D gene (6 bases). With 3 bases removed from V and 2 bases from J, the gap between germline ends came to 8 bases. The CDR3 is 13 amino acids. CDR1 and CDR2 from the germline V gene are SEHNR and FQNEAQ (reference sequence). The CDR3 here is CASSFSGAYEQYF. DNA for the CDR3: TGTGCCAGCAGCTTCTCAGGGGCCTACGAGCAGTACTTC.

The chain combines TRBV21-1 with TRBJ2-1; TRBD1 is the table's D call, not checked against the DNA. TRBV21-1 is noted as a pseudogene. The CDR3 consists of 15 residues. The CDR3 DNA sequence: TGTGCCAGCAGCAAGGACCGACAGGACATGGGTCCCCGGTTCTTC. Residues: CASSKDRQDMGPRFF.

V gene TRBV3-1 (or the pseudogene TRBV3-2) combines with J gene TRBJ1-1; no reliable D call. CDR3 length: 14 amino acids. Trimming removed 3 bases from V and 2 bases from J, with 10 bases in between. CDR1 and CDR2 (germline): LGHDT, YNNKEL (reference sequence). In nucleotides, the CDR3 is TGTGCCAGCAGCCACAGGTCCGTCAACACTGAAGCTTTCTTT. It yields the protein CASSHRSVNTEAFF.

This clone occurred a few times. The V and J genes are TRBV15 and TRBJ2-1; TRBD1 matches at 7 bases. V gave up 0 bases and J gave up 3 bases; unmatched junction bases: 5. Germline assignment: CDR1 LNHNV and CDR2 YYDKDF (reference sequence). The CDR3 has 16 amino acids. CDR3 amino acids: CATSRDQGGVYNEQFF. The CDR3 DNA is TGTGCCACCAGCAGAGATCAAGGGGGCGTCTACAATGAGCAGTTCTTC.

The CDR3 region has the DNA TGTGCCAGCAGCTTAGTAAGGGAGACCGGGGAGCTGTTTTTT. Translated, it gives CASSLVRETGELFF. J is TRBJ2-2 and V is TRBV7-8, with a possible D match to TRBD2 (5 bases). The CDR3 contains 14 residues. Germline V CDR1 and CDR2: SGHVS, FQNEAQ. Between the trimmed V and J ends, which lost 1 base and 5 bases, there was a span of 8 bases.

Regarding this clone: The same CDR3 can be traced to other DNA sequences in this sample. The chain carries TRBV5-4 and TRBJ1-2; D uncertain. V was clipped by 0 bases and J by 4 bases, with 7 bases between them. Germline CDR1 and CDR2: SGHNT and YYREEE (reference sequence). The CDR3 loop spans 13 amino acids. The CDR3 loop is CASSLDSSYGYTF. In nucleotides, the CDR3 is TGTGCCAGCAGCTTGGACAGTTCCTATGGCTACACCTTC. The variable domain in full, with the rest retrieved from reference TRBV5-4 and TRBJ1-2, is ETGVTQSPTHLIKTRGQQVTLRCSSQSGHNTVSWYQQALGQGPQFIFQYYREEENGRGNFPPRFSGLQFPNYSSELNVNALELDDSALYLCASSLDSSYGYTFGSGTRLTVV.

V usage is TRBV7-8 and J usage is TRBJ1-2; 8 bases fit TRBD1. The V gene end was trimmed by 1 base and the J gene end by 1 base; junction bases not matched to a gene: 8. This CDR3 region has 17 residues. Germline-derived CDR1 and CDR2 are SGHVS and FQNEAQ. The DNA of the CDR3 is TGTGCCAGCAGCTTAGTTGGACAGGGACCTTATAACTATGGCTACACCTTC. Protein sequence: CASSLVGQGPYNYGYTF.

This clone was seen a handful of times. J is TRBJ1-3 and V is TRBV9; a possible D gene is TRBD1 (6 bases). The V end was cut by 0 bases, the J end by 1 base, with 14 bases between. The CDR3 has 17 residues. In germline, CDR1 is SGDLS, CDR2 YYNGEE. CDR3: CASSVAWAGDSGNTIYF. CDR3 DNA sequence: TGTGCCAGCAGCGTAGCTTGGGCAGGGGATTCTGGAAACACCATATATTTT. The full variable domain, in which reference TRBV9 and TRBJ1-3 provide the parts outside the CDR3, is DSGVTQTPKHLITATGQRVTLRCSPRSGDLSVYWYQQSLDQGLQFLIQYYNGEERAKGNILERFSAQQFPDLHSELNLSSLELGDSALYFCASSVAWAGDSGNTIYFGEGSWLTVV.

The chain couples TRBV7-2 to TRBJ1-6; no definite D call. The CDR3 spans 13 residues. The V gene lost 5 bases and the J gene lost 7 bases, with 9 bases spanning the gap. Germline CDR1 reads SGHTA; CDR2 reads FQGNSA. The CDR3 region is CASSPYTNSPLHF. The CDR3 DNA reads TGTGCCAGCAGCCCGTACACAAATTCACCCCTCCACTTT.

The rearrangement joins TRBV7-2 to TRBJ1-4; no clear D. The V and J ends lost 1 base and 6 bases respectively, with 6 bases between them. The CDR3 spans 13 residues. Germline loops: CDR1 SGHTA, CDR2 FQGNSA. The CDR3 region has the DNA TGTGCCAGCAGCTTAGTAACAGATGAAAAACTGTTTTTT. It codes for CASSLVTDEKLFF.